The present TCR beta chain was sequenced within a study of technical replicates of blood from a handful of donors. Produced via immunoSEQ multiplex PCR; TCRdb's table is partial and in-frame only. The sample gives under 85,000 clones, roughly 97% of which show up once; about 0.19% is in the top ten. This TCR was sampled from a human donor in good health. The sample taken for sequencing was T cells isolated from PBMCs.

In nucleotides, the CDR3 is TGTGCCAGCAGTCAAAGATATACCAGCAATGAGCAGTTCTTC. It codes for CASSQRYTSNEQFF. This sequence joins TRBV28 and TRBJ2-1; D is unclear. V lost 5 bases, J lost 6 bases, and 14 bases lay in between. CDR1 MDHEN and CDR2 SYDVKM come from the germline V gene. This CDR3 region has 14 residues.